What follows are 13 T cell receptor beta chains derived from one specimen sequenced in a study of cytomegalovirus exposure and HLA in healthy donors. PCR involved 60 Vbeta and 13 Jbeta primers. Libraries were prepared by immunoSEQ multiplex PCR; TCRdb keeps only in-frame clonotypes and omits some of them. The sample lists about 210,000 clones, roughly 86% occurring once. Sequencing was carried out using PBMCs. The receptors come from a man aged 35-49 years in good health and CMV-seropositive.

V gene TRBV6-5 combines with J gene TRBJ1-4, with TRBD1 matching 9 bases. The CDR3 extends over 14 amino acids. V was clipped by 4 bases and J by 8 bases; unmatched bases: 5. Germline assignment: CDR1 MNHEY and CDR2 SVGAGI. CDR3 amino acids: CASSLQGAGEKLFF. The CDR3 DNA reads TGTGCCAGCAGTTTACAGGGGGCAGGAGAAAAACTGTTTTTT.

The chain employs TRBV27 and TRBJ2-3; TRBD2 agrees at 7 bases. Germline assignment: CDR1 MNHEY and CDR2 SMNVEV (reference sequence). The trim removed 5 bases at V and 0 bases at J, leaving 2 bases unmatched. The CDR3 runs to 14 residues. The CDR3 DNA reads as TGTGCCAGCAGTCATAGCGGGAGCACAGATACGCAGTATTTT. Translation: CASSHSGSTDTQYF.

CDR3 region: CASRKGSGRRDEQYF. DNA for the CDR3: TGTGCCAGCAGAAAAGGTAGCGGGAGGCGGGACGAGCAGTACTTC. The rearrangement uses TRBV11-2 and TRBJ2-7, with 10 bases that match TRBD2. V lost 6 bases, J lost 5 bases, and 10 bases stayed unmatched. The germline CDR1 and CDR2 sequences are SGHAT and FQNNGV. CDR3 size: 15 residues. Supplemented by reference TRBV11-2 and TRBJ2-7, the full variable domain reads EAGVAQSPRYKIIEKRQSVAFWCNPISGHATLYWYQQILGQGPKLLIQFQNNGVVDDSQLPKDRFSAERLKGVDSTLKIQPAKLEDSAVYLCASRKGSGRRDEQYFGPGTRLTVT.

The rearrangement uses TRBV4-1 and TRBJ2-3, with D perhaps TRBD2 (5 bases). The CDR3 is made up of 16 amino acids. With 0 bases removed from V and 2 bases from J, the gap between germline ends came to 12 bases. Germline lookup yields CDR1 MGHRA and CDR2 YSYEKL. The CDR3 loop is CASSQDRTSTTDTQYF. In nucleotides, the CDR3 is TGCGCCAGCAGCCAAGATCGAACTAGTACCACAGATACGCAGTATTTT.

In nucleotides, the CDR3 is TGCGCCAGCAGCCCTCGGACTAGCGGGGGTAGCGTGGGTGAGCAGTTCTTC. Residues: CASSPRTSGGSVGEQFF. This sequence joins TRBV10-1 and TRBJ2-1; 13 bases line up with TRBD2. V was pared by 6 bases and J by 9 bases, with 14 bases of the junction left unmatched. The CDR3 length is 17 residues. Germline V CDR1 and CDR2: WNHNN, SYGVQD (reference sequence).

The chain is built from TRBV6-6 and TRBJ1-1; no definite D call. V lost 6 bases, J lost 7 bases, and 15 bases lay in between. Per the germline V gene, CDR1 is MNHNY and CDR2 is SVGAGI (reference sequence). This CDR3 has 13 amino acids. The CDR3 is CASRSEGRGEAFF. The CDR3 nucleotides are TGTGCCAGCAGGAGTGAGGGTAGAGGTGAAGCTTTCTTT.

This clone was counted once. The CDR3 DNA is TGTGCCAGCAGCCATCCACAGGGGGCCGTAACCCAACGTCCGTACGAGCAGTACTTC. It codes for CASSHPQGAVTQRPYEQYF. J is TRBJ2-7 and V is TRBV7-9; TRBD1 aligns across 9 bases. Germline V gene data show CDR1 as SEHNR and CDR2 as FQNEAQ (reference sequence). The V gene end was trimmed by 5 bases and the J gene end by 4 bases; junction bases not matched to a gene: 21. This CDR3 comprises 19 residues.

The chain couples TRBV14 to TRBJ2-7; 9 bases fit TRBD2. This CDR3 has 14 residues. V gave up 6 bases and J gave up 1 base; unmatched junction bases: 4. The germline gives CDR1 SGHDN, CDR2 FVKESK. The CDR3 DNA reads as TGTGCCAGCAGAGTTAGCGGGAGTTCCTACGAGCAGTACTTC. Protein product: CASRVSGSSYEQYF.

The V and J genes are TRBV6-6 and TRBJ1-6; no definite D call. V was cut by 7 bases and J by 4 bases, with 11 bases left in between. CDR3 size: 14 residues. In germline, CDR1 is MNHNY, CDR2 SVGAGI (reference sequence). CDR3 protein: CASTGAGYNSPLHF. DNA for the CDR3: TGTGCCAGCACAGGCGCTGGGTATAATTCACCCCTCCACTTT.

This clone was observed a few times. The chain uses TRBV5-1 and TRBJ2-5; 7 bases line up with TRBD1. Per germline, CDR1 SGHRS and CDR2 YFSETQ. This CDR3 spans 15 amino acids. The ends lost 0 bases at V and 2 bases at J; junction bases unmatched: 4. CDR3 sequence reads: CASSLGGQMQETQYF. The CDR3 bases are TGCGCCAGCAGCTTGGGGGGACAGATGCAAGAGACCCAGTACTTC.

The chain has TRBV2 and TRBJ2-7; 10 bases align to TRBD2. The CDR3 sequence is 16 residues long. Looked up from germline, CDR1 is SNHLY and CDR2 is FYNNEI. The junction had 5 bases not matched to a gene; V was cut back by 2 bases and J by 1 base. The CDR3 spells CASSESGGARSYEQYF. CDR3 nucleotide sequence: TGTGCCAGCAGTGAAAGCGGGGGGGCCAGGTCCTACGAGCAGTACTTC.

The genes are TRBV18 and TRBJ2-1; TRBD2 matches 10 bases. The CDR3 totals 17 residues. Trimming took 4 bases from V and 9 from J; bases not matched to a gene: 15. Germline CDR1 reads KGHSH; CDR2 reads LQKENI. CDR3 protein: CASSQQAGGFTFSEQFF. The CDR3 region has the DNA TGTGCCAGCTCACAACAAGCGGGGGGGTTCACTTTCAGTGAGCAGTTCTTC.

The J gene is TRBJ2-1, the V gene TRBV5-6; 8 bases are a match to TRBD2. The germline gives CDR1 SGHDT, CDR2 YYEEEE. The V segment lost 7 bases and the J segment 1 base; nucleotides outside the gene matches: 4. This CDR3 is built from 14 residues. The chain's CDR3 is CASATSVSYNEQFF. The CDR3 DNA reads as TGTGCCAGCGCGACTAGCGTTTCCTACAATGAGCAGTTCTTC.